This is a list of T cell receptor beta chains from one sample in a study of blood T cell repertoires in COVID-19. Sequencing was performed with immunoSEQ multiplex PCR; in TCRdb, only in-frame clones are kept and a portion is missing. This sample has approximately 100,000 clones, with around 89% found just once. Sample: peripheral blood. Every receptor here comes from a woman older than 75 with acute or convalescent COVID-19. Both conserved end residues are part of each CDR3. Each record gives: V gene, J gene, D gene, CDR3 protein. The D gene is left open where the match is weak.

>TRBV19|TRBJ2-3|TRBD2
CASSIWASGSSTDTQYF
>TRBV2|TRBJ2-2|TRBD1
CASSVDRGPGELFF
>TRBV6-5|TRBJ2-7|TRBD2
CASSYSTSGVNEQYF
>TRBV10-1|TRBJ1-5|-
CASSESVRAGWPHQPQHF
>TRBV28|TRBJ1-2|TRBD1
CATGQGVGYTF
>TRBV30|TRBJ1-1|-
CAWGGSTEAFF
>TRBV6-2/TRBV6-3|TRBJ1-1|-
CASSYRGRNTEAFF
>TRBV29-1|TRBJ2-7|TRBD1
CSVEGTGNYEQYF
>TRBV19|TRBJ1-4|-
CASRENEGKLFF
>TRBV7-9|TRBJ2-3|TRBD2
CASSLGLAGGLTDTQYF
>TRBV6-5|TRBJ1-4|-
CASSYFTPKGEKLFF